The rows below give T cell receptor beta chains drawn from one sample of a study of T-cell reconstitution after alpha-beta-depleted transplantation in children. TCRdb used MiXCR to reprocess the PCR reads, holding one entry per CDR3 protein. There are roughly 500,000 distinct CDR3 sequences in the sample; around 13% occur only once, and over 5.5% lies in the top ten. Material: PBMCs from the stem cell graft donor, obtained from the stem cell graft. These TCRs come from a human donor who donated a stem cell graft to a child with combined immunodeficiency. The CDR3 runs from the conserved cysteine through the conserved F or W. A D gene is named only where the DNA matches it firmly. A row's size may be missing; if present it is once, few, many or a size class.

j_call | clone_size | d_call | v_call | cdr3_nt | cdr3_aa
TRBJ1-2 | . | TRBD1 | TRBV10-3 | TGTGCCATCAGTGAGGTCCGGGACAGCCGCTACACCTTC | CAISEVRDSRYTF
TRBJ1-1 | . | TRBD1 | TRBV7-9 | TGTGCCAGCAGCCGCAATCGCGGCAGGGGGCTAACTGAAGCTTTCTTT | CASSRNRGRGLTEAFF
TRBJ2-7 | few | TRBD1 | TRBV27 | TGTGCCAGCAGTTTATTTGGAGACAGGGGTGCCGAGCAGTACTTC | CASSLFGDRGAEQYF
TRBJ1-1 | . | . | TRBV5-5 | TGTGCCAGCACCCCCTGGACAGCGAACACTGAAGCTTTCTTT | CASTPWTANTEAFF
TRBJ2-7 | . | TRBD1 | TRBV6-2/TRBV6-3 | TGTGCCAGCAGTACACCGGGACAGGGGTCCTACGAGCAGTACTTC | CASSTPGQGSYEQYF
TRBJ1-1 | many | . | TRBV29-1 | TGCAGCGTTGCGAGGGATGGGGGGAACACTGAAGCTTTCTTT | CSVARDGGNTEAFF
TRBJ2-5 | . | . | TRBV9 | TGTGCCAGCAGCACCACCGGGCGGGTAGAAGAGACCCAGTACTTC | CASSTTGRVEETQYF
TRBJ2-2 | . | . | TRBV24-1 | TGTGCCACCGGAGGAGTTCTGAACACCGGGGAGCTGTTTTTT | CATGGVLNTGELFF
TRBJ2-1 | . | . | TRBV7-3 | TGTGCCAGCAGCTCCCTAGGGGGGGCGGATGAGCAGTTCTTC | CASSSLGGADEQFF
TRBJ1-6 | few | . | TRBV27 | TGTGCCAGCAGTTTCAGTCGGTACTCGCCCAATTCACCCCTCCACTTT | CASSFSRYSPNSPLHF
TRBJ1-1 | . | . | TRBV1 | TGCACCAGCAGACGGGACTCCTACTCTTCCGAAGGCACTGAAGCTTTCTTT | CTSRRDSYSSEGTEAFF
TRBJ2-7 | many | TRBD2 | TRBV20-1 | TGCAGTGCTCGGACTAGCGGGAGGTCCTCGGGCGAGCAGTACTTC | CSARTSGRSSGEQYF
TRBJ2-1 | few | . | TRBV5-1 | TGCGCCAGCAGCTTGGTTGGGGTCCCCTACAATGAGCAGTTCTTC | CASSLVGVPYNEQFF
TRBJ2-1 | many | TRBD2 | TRBV19 | TGTGCCAGTAGTACATCACGGCTAGCGGGGGACTACAATGAGCAGTTCTTC | CASSTSRLAGDYNEQFF
TRBJ2-1 | . | . | TRBV25-1 | TGTGCCAGCAGTCCCCTCGCCCTGGACAATGAGCAGTTCTTC | CASSPLALDNEQFF
TRBJ2-7 | . | TRBD2 | TRBV6-1 | TGTGCCAGCAGTCATCGGGGGGGGTCCGAGCAGTACTTC | CASSHRGGSEQYF
TRBJ2-2 | many | . | TRBV12-3/TRBV12-4 | TGTGCCAGCAGTTTGGAGGGGGGGCTGTTTTTT | CASSLEGGLFF
TRBJ1-1 | few | TRBD1 | TRBV28 | TGTGCCAGCACCACAGGGGGAATGTGGACTGAAGCTTTCTTT | CASTTGGMWTEAFF
TRBJ2-1 | few | . | TRBV24-1 | TGTGCCACCAGTGATTACGGGACCCTATCCTACAATGAGCAGTTCTTC | CATSDYGTLSYNEQFF
TRBJ2-2 | many | . | TRBV29-1 | TGCAGCGTTGAGGCTCCCTACGGGAGCACCGGGGAGCTGTTTTTT | CSVEAPYGSTGELFF
TRBJ2-1 | many | TRBD1 | TRBV7-9 | TGTGCCAGCAGCTCCAGGGGGACAGGGTACTTGGAGCAGTTCTTC | CASSSRGTGYLEQFF
TRBJ1-5 | . | TRBD1 | TRBV7-6 | TGTGCCAGCAGCTTAGGGGGACAGGGGGTTGGTCAGCCCCAGCATTTT | CASSLGGQGVGQPQHF
TRBJ2-1 | few | TRBD2 | TRBV29-1 | TGCAGCGTGCCGGGACTAGACTACAATGAGCAGTTCTTC | CSVPGLDYNEQFF
TRBJ2-7 | many | . | TRBV7-2 | TGTGCCAGCAGCTGGAGCTCCTACGAGCAGTACTTC | CASSWSSYEQYF
TRBJ2-1 | many | . | TRBV24-1 | TGTGCCACCAGTGATCCCTCTAACGGGGATGAGCAGTTCTTC | CATSDPSNGDEQFF
TRBJ2-3 | few | . | TRBV12-3/TRBV12-4 | TGTGCCAGCAGTTTGCCCAGGAATACGCAGTATTTT | CASSLPRNTQYF
TRBJ1-4 | few | TRBD1 | TRBV4-3 | TGCGCCAGCAGCCAACAAAACAGGGGATACGAAAAACTGTTTTTT | CASSQQNRGYEKLFF
TRBJ2-7 | . | . | TRBV9 | TGTGCCAGCAGCTCCACCGGCGAGCAGTACTTC | CASSSTGEQYF
TRBJ2-4 | few | TRBD2 | TRBV30 | TGTGCCTGGGGGGGACTAGCGGAACTAGCCAAAAACATTCAGTACTTC | CAWGGLAELAKNIQYF
TRBJ2-1 | . | TRBD1 | TRBV6-1 | TGTGCCAGCAGTGGAATCCGGGACAGGATCACCCATGAGCAGTTCTTC | CASSGIRDRITHEQFF
TRBJ2-3 | few | . | TRBV5-6 | TGTGCCAGCGGTATGGTGGATACGCAGTATTTT | CASGMVDTQYF
TRBJ2-1 | . | TRBD2 | TRBV29-1 | TGCAGCGTGCGCCCGGGACTAGCGGCCCACAATGAGCAGTTCTTC | CSVRPGLAAHNEQFF
TRBJ2-7 | many | . | TRBV30 | TGTGCCTGGAGTGTACTAGGGAGCCCCGGGACCTACGAGCAGTACTTC | CAWSVLGSPGTYEQYF
TRBJ2-7 | . | . | TRBV7-9 | TGTGCCAGCAGCCAAGGAGAAAGCTACGAGCAGTACTTC | CASSQGESYEQYF
TRBJ2-3 | . | . | TRBV20-1 | TGCAGTGCACCCGGACAGGGAGGGTCAGATACGCAGTATTTT | CSAPGQGGSDTQYF
TRBJ1-5 | once | TRBD1 | TRBV3-1 | TGTGCCAGCAGCCACGGGACAGCCCTCAATCAGCCCCAGCATTTT | CASSHGTALNQPQHF
TRBJ1-6 | . | TRBD1 | TRBV27 | TGTGCCAGCAGGACAGGGGGGGGGCCCTATAATTCACCCCTCCACTTT | CASRTGGGPYNSPLHF
TRBJ1-5 | many | . | TRBV12-3/TRBV12-4 | TGTGCCAGCAGCCGAAATCAGGGCGCTCAGCCCCAGCATTTT | CASSRNQGAQPQHF
TRBJ1-3 | . | . | TRBV24-1 | TGTGCCACCAGTGATCGCCGTGACGGCTCCTCTGGAAACACCATATATTTT | CATSDRRDGSSGNTIYF
TRBJ2-5 | . | . | TRBV11-2 | TGTGCCAGCAGCTTAGATGGTACAGCGATGGGGACCCAGTACTTC | CASSLDGTAMGTQYF
TRBJ2-7 | . | . | TRBV4-3 | TGCGCCAGCAGCCAAGACGGCCCCGGGTCCCAGAGCGAGCAGTACTTC | CASSQDGPGSQSEQYF
TRBJ2-7 | many | . | TRBV5-5 | TGTGCCAGCAGCTTAGTGGGGTTTTCCTACGAGCAGTACTTC | CASSLVGFSYEQYF
TRBJ2-3 | . | . | TRBV28 | TGTGCCAGCAGTTGGGTCCATTATAGGGGTCGAGAAGATACGCAGTATTTT | CASSWVHYRGREDTQYF
TRBJ2-1 | many | . | TRBV7-8 | TGTGCCAGCAGCCCCGGGACCCCAAGCTACAATGAGCAGTTCTTC | CASSPGTPSYNEQFF
TRBJ2-1 | . | . | TRBV4-3 | TGCGCCAGCAGCCAAGATGGCCATGAGCAGTTCTTC | CASSQDGHEQFF
TRBJ2-5 | few | . | TRBV9 | TGTGCCAGCAGCGTGGGTGGGAGAAGAGAGACCCAGTACTTC | CASSVGGRRETQYF
TRBJ2-5 | . | . | TRBV14 | TGTGCCAGCAGCCATTACCCAGGGGGGCGCCAAGAGACCCAGTACTTC | CASSHYPGGRQETQYF
TRBJ2-7 | few | . | TRBV5-1 | TGCGCCAGCAGCTTGGCCGCAGGGCTAACCTACGAGCAGTACTTC | CASSLAAGLTYEQYF
TRBJ1-3 | . | . | TRBV7-9 | TGTGCCAGCAGCTTATCAGGCGCCCCTGGAAACACCATATATTTT | CASSLSGAPGNTIYF
TRBJ2-5 | many | . | TRBV20-1 | TGCTCGATTATTCCGGGACCTTTCCAAGAGACCCAGTACTTC | CSIIPGPFQETQYF